These 32 T cell receptor beta chains were sequenced from one sample in a study of blood T cell repertoires in COVID-19. Sequencing used immunoSEQ multiplex PCR; TCRdb keeps in-frame clones, though not all of them. The sample comprises more than 85,000 clones, about 80% of which are singletons, and about 10% rests with the top ten. The sequencing sample was made of peripheral blood. The source of these receptors is a man between 65 and 80 years old with acute or convalescent COVID-19.

This clone was seen more than once but under ten times. The chain uses TRBV6-6 and TRBJ2-3; the match to TRBD2 covers 8 bases. The CDR3 contains 15 residues. V was pared by 7 bases and J by 2 bases, with 8 bases of the junction left unmatched. CDR1 is MNHNY, CDR2 SVGAGI, per germline (reference sequence). CDR3 DNA: TGTGCCAGCATGAGCGGGAGAAGCTACACAGATACGCAGTATTTT. The encoded protein is CASMSGRSYTDTQYF.

This clone was seen a few times. The chain joins TRBV15 to TRBJ1-2; D not certain. CDR3 length: 16 residues. The V gene's germline CDR1 is LNHNV and CDR2 YYDKDF (reference sequence). Trimming removed 1 base from V and 4 bases from J, with 16 bases in between. CDR3 residues: CATSRAESKALYGYTF. CDR3 nucleotide sequence: TGTGCCACCAGCAGAGCGGAGAGCAAAGCCCTCTATGGCTACACCTTC.

V gene TRBV3-1 (or the pseudogene TRBV3-2) combines with J gene TRBJ1-4; unclear D gene. The CDR3 is 14 residues long. In germline, CDR1 is LGHDT, CDR2 YNNKEL (reference sequence). The V end lost 2 bases, the J end lost 7 bases, and 11 bases lay between the germline ends. CDR3 residues: CASSQLGVLEKLFF. DNA of the CDR3: TGTGCCAGCAGCCAACTCGGTGTCCTTGAAAAACTGTTTTTT.

V gene TRBV4-3 combines with J gene TRBJ2-5; 10 bases align to TRBD1. The V segment lost 1 base and the J segment 1 base; nucleotides outside the gene matches: 0. There are 15 residues in the CDR3. Germline V CDR1 and CDR2: LGHNA, YSLEER. The CDR3 loop reads CASSQGTGGQETQYF. CDR3 nucleotides: TGCGCCAGCAGCCAAGGGACAGGGGGCCAAGAGACCCAGTACTTC.

This clone has a handful of counts. This chain connects TRBV12-3 or TRBV12-4 to TRBJ1-2; weak D call: TRBD1 (6 bases). The CDR3 is made up of 13 amino acids. V shed 7 bases and J shed 5 bases, with 14 bases lying between them. The CDR3 region has the DNA TGTGCCAGCACCCTACAGGGCCCTTATGGCTACACCTTC. Translation: CASTLQGPYGYTF.

The chain couples TRBV6-2 or TRBV6-3 to TRBJ2-1, with 8 nucleotides matching TRBD2. The CDR3 loop spans 17 amino acids. Losses at the gene ends were 2 bases for V and 0 bases for J; bases not matched to a gene: 6. The germline V gene encodes CDR1 MNHEY and CDR2 SVGEGT. The CDR3 region is CASSYLISGNSYNEQFF. CDR3 nucleotides: TGTGCCAGCAGTTACCTTATTAGCGGGAACTCCTACAATGAGCAGTTCTTC.

This clone was observed a few times. The chain couples TRBV7-2 to TRBJ1-1, with D possibly matching TRBD1 (5 bases). The CDR3 length is 13 residues. Trimming pared 6 bases from V and 3 bases from J, leaving 11 bases between. Germline-derived CDR1 and CDR2 are SGHTA and FQGNSA. DNA of the CDR3: TGTGCCAGCAGGGCTCAGGGATACACTGAAGCTTTCTTT. Translating it yields CASRAQGYTEAFF.

The sample holds a few counts of this clone. V usage is TRBV18 and J usage is TRBJ1-1; no clear D. Germline loops: CDR1 KGHSH, CDR2 LQKENI. The CDR3 spans 12 residues. Trimming left V 6 bases short and J 3 bases short, with 8 bases between. CDR3 nucleotide sequence: TGTGCCAGCTCCTCCCTCTACACTGAAGCTTTCTTT. It is translated as CASSSLYTEAFF.

CDR3 region: CSVRGGGKTSSYNEQFF. DNA for the CDR3: TGCAGCGTGCGCGGAGGAGGTAAGACCAGCTCCTACAATGAGCAGTTCTTC. The chain carries TRBV29-1 and TRBJ2-1, with D perhaps matching TRBD2 (5 bases). Germline V gene data show CDR1 as SQVTM and CDR2 as ANQGSEA. The CDR3 is 17 amino acids. V gave up 6 bases and J gave up 0 bases, with 21 bases separating them.

This rearrangement joins TRBV3-1 (or the pseudogene TRBV3-2) to TRBJ1-5; weak D call: TRBD1 (6 bases). Trimming left V 1 base short and J 7 bases short, with 14 bases between. The CDR3 is 15 amino acids. Germline V gene lookup returns CDR1 LGHDT and CDR2 YNNKEL (reference sequence). The CDR3 nucleotides read TGTGCCAGCAGCCAAGTCACAGGGCTTGGGCAGCCCCAGCATTTT. It yields the protein CASSQVTGLGQPQHF.

This clone was picked up a small number of times. This chain links TRBV24-1 with TRBJ1-2; D is undetermined. Germline V gene data show CDR1 as KGHDR and CDR2 as SFDVKD. The CDR3 extends over 12 amino acids. Trimming took 7 bases from V and 1 from J, leaving 6 bases between them. In DNA form, the CDR3 reads TGTGCCACCAGCGGGTTTAACTATGGCTACACCTTC. This gives the protein CATSGFNYGYTF.

The chain employs TRBV6-2 or TRBV6-3 and TRBJ1-3; D may be TRBD1 (6 bases). Trimming took 4 bases from V and 2 from J, leaving 9 bases between them. The germline gives CDR1 MNHEY, CDR2 SVGEGT. The CDR3 consists of 14 residues. The CDR3 bases are TGTGCCAGCAGTTTTACAGGGACTGGAAACACCATATATTTT. It codes for CASSFTGTGNTIYF.

This chain uses TRBV6-5 with TRBJ1-2, with TRBD1 matching 10 bases. This CDR3 comprises 15 residues. Per germline, CDR1 MNHEY and CDR2 SVGAGI. V gave up 10 bases and J gave up 4 bases; unmatched junction bases: 12. CDR3 nucleotide sequence: TGTGCCACCACGACTGGGACAGGGGCTGCCTATGGCTACACCTTC. Amino acids: CATTTGTGAAYGYTF.

The rearrangement joins TRBV19 to TRBJ1-1; D unresolved. Trimming left V 3 bases short and J 5 bases short, with 13 bases between. This CDR3 is built from 14 residues. Germline lookup yields CDR1 LNHDA and CDR2 SQIVND (reference sequence). As DNA, the CDR3 is TGTGCCAGTAGTATTTCGCCCGGGAGAACTGAAGCTTTCTTT. This encodes CASSISPGRTEAFF. Full variable domain (rest looked up from reference TRBV19 and TRBJ1-1): DGGITQSPKYLFRKEGQNVTLSCEQNLNHDAMYWYRQDPGQGLRLIYYSQIVNDFQKGDIAEGYSVSREKKESFPLTVTSAQKNPTAFYLCASSISPGRTEAFFGQGTRLTVV.

The chain recombines TRBV28 with TRBJ1-5, with a tentative D call TRBD1 (5 bases). V lost 5 bases to trimming and J lost 1 base, with 9 bases between them. Germline CDR1 and CDR2: MDHEN and SYDVKM. The CDR3 extends over 14 amino acids. In nucleotides, the CDR3 is TGTGCCAGCAGTCTACAGGAGAGCAATCAGCCCCAGCATTTT. The encoded protein is CASSLQESNQPQHF.

This clone came up once. The rearrangement uses TRBV28 and TRBJ1-4, with TRBD1 matching 7 bases. Trimming cost V 7 bases and J 0 bases; bases outside gene matches: 5. The length of the CDR3 is 15 residues. The germline V gene has CDR1 MDHEN and CDR2 SYDVKM. In DNA form, the CDR3 reads TGTGCCAGCACCCCAGGGACAGCAACTAATGAAAAACTGTTTTTT. Protein product: CASTPGTATNEKLFF.

The chain joins TRBV25-1 to TRBJ2-5; 15 bases map to TRBD2. With 7 bases clipped from V and 5 bases from J, the junction kept 5 bases outside the gene matches. The CDR3 runs to 15 residues. Germline V gene data show CDR1 as MGHDK and CDR2 as SYGVNS. CDR3 bases: TGTGCCAGCAACTCCGGGACTAGCGGGAGGGAGACCCAGTACTTC. This sequence encodes CASNSGTSGRETQYF.

The rearrangement links TRBV14 to TRBJ2-2; 10 nucleotides agree with TRBD2. The CDR3 is 18 residues long. V trimming: 3 bases; J trimming: 1 base; junction bases outside the gene matches: 8. Germline CDR1 is SGHDN and CDR2 is FVKESK. CDR3 nucleotide sequence: TGTGCCAGCAGCCATTCTAGCGGGGGCAGGAAGAACACCGGGGAGCTGTTTTTT. This encodes CASSHSSGGRKNTGELFF.

This chain links TRBV3-1 (or the pseudogene TRBV3-2) with TRBJ2-5; 8 nucleotides line up with TRBD1. The CDR3 contains 15 residues. The germline CDR1 and CDR2 sequences are LGHDT and YNNKEL (reference sequence). V dropped 5 bases and J dropped 2; count of bases not matched to a gene: 7. The CDR3 nucleotides read TGTGCCAGCAGCAGGGACAGGACCCCACAAGAGACCCAGTACTTC. Its protein is CASSRDRTPQETQYF.

The chain is built from TRBV19 and TRBJ1-5; TRBD1 matches at 7 bases. From germline, CDR1 is LNHDA and CDR2 SQIVND (reference sequence). The V segment lost 5 bases and the J segment 2 bases; nucleotides outside the gene matches: 9. CDR3 size: 16 residues. DNA of the CDR3: TGTGCCAGTAGTCCGCTTACAGGGGTCGGCAATCAGCCCCAGCATTTT. Its translation: CASSPLTGVGNQPQHF.

As DNA, the CDR3 is TGTGCCAGCAGGATATTGAGGGAGAACACTGAAGCTTTCTTT. The encoded protein is CASRILRENTEAFF. The chain has TRBV2 and TRBJ1-1; D is unresolved. Germline values: CDR1 SNHLY, CDR2 FYNNEI. Between the trimmed V and J ends, which lost 6 bases and 1 base, there was a span of 12 bases. The CDR3 runs 14 residues.

In this sample, this clone turned up a few times. The chain recombines TRBV5-1 with TRBJ1-2; no clear D. V was clipped by 0 bases and J by 4 bases, with 13 bases between them. The CDR3 sequence is 15 residues long. Looked up from germline, CDR1 is SGHRS and CDR2 is YFSETQ. The CDR3 reads CASSLAGYISYGYTF. CDR3 nucleotide sequence: TGCGCCAGCAGCTTGGCCGGGTACATAAGCTATGGCTACACCTTC.

This sequence joins TRBV6-2 or TRBV6-3 and TRBJ1-1; 7 bases line up with TRBD1. Germline CDR1 MNHEY, CDR2 SVGEGT. The CDR3 length is 13 residues. J was trimmed by 4 bases and V by 5 bases; bases with no gene match: 4. CDR3 in amino acids: CASSRAGGTEAFF. CDR3 nucleotide sequence: TGTGCCAGCAGTAGGGCAGGGGGCACTGAAGCTTTCTTT.

The rearrangement uses TRBV14 and TRBJ2-3, with 8 nucleotides matching TRBD1. This CDR3 is 16 amino acids long. Unmatched junction bases numbered 5, after V lost 2 bases and J lost 1 base. Germline V CDR1 and CDR2: SGHDN, FVKESK. The CDR3 region has the DNA TGTGCCAGCAGCCAAAGGCTGGGACAGGGCACAGATACGCAGTATTTT. Residues: CASSQRLGQGTDTQYF.

The chain links TRBV6-5 to TRBJ1-1; D ambiguous. This CDR3 is 14 amino acids long. Germline V CDR1 and CDR2: MNHEY, SVGAGI. Trimming pared 7 bases from V and 7 bases from J, leaving 19 bases between. The CDR3 coding sequence is TGTGCCAGCAAGTGGGATGAAGTACGGGGTGAAGCTTTCTTT. Its translation is CASKWDEVRGEAFF.

The chain joins TRBV7-2 to TRBJ2-1, with 8 bases matching TRBD1. In germline, CDR1 is SGHTA, CDR2 FQGNSA. This CDR3 spans 18 amino acids. V trimming: 1 base; J trimming: 4 bases; junction bases outside the gene matches: 12. The CDR3 DNA reads as TGTGCCAGCAGCTTAGGTCACGGCGGGACAGGCTCTTACAATGAGCAGTTCTTC. Protein: CASSLGHGGTGSYNEQFF.

Only a few counts were recorded for this clone. This chain joins TRBV20-1 and TRBJ1-1; D unresolved. In germline, CDR1 is DFQATT, CDR2 SNEGSKA (reference sequence). The V end was cut by 4 bases, the J end by 3 bases, with 6 bases between. The CDR3 loop spans 11 amino acids. In nucleotides, the CDR3 is TGCAGTGCTATTTCTTACACTGAAGCTTTCTTT. Translation gives CSAISYTEAFF.

J is TRBJ1-5 and V is TRBV7-6; the D gene is possibly TRBD1 (5 bases). The CDR3 is 16 residues long. Deletions cut 4 bases from V and 3 bases from J, with 16 bases between. CDR1 and CDR2 (germline): SGHVS, FNYEAQ. The CDR3 spells CASSSNAGGTNQPQHF. DNA for the CDR3: TGTGCCAGCAGCTCCAACGCGGGGGGGACCAATCAGCCCCAGCATTTT.

The V call is TRBV9, the J call TRBJ2-3; 8 nucleotides line up with TRBD2. The junction had 8 bases not matched to a gene; V was cut back by 5 bases and J by 12 bases. The CDR3 loop spans 12 amino acids. Per germline, CDR1 SGDLS and CDR2 YYNGEE. The CDR3 nucleotides read TGTGCCAGCAGGTATACTAGCGGCCCTCAGTATTTT. It is translated as CASRYTSGPQYF.

This clone was recorded once. The J gene is TRBJ1-3, the V gene TRBV6-6; D call uncertain. The CDR3 is 11 residues long. Trimming cost V 11 bases and J 1 base, with 6 bases left between them. Per germline, CDR1 MNHNY and CDR2 SVGAGI (reference sequence). The CDR3 sequence is CACGSGNTIYF. CDR3 DNA: TGTGCCTGCGGGTCTGGAAACACCATATATTTT.

The CDR3 sequence is CAISEGATNEKLFF. The CDR3 DNA is TGTGCCATCTCCGAGGGGGCAACTAATGAAAAACTGTTTTTT. This chain joins TRBV10-3 and TRBJ1-4; a weak D match, TRBD1 (6 bases). V was shortened by 8 bases and J by 0 bases, with 10 bases between the two germline ends. Germline V gene lookup returns CDR1 ENHRY and CDR2 SYGVKD. The CDR3 spans 14 residues.

CDR3 loop: CASSLGQGFNTIYF. The CDR3 coding sequence is TGTGCCAGCAGCTTGGGACAGGGTTTTAACACCATATATTTT. The genes are TRBV5-6 and TRBJ1-3, with 7 bases aligning to TRBD1. J gave up 7 bases and V 0 bases, and 4 bases lay outside the gene matches. This CDR3 comprises 14 residues. CDR1 and CDR2 from the germline V gene are SGHDT and YYEEEE.